This T cell receptor (beta chain) was profiled in a study of response to subunit inactivated influenza vaccine. Study-wide findings and caveats: Researchers suggested that each seasonal influenza vaccination recruits few new T cells.

About this clonotype: Its specificity is not known.

One entry per CDR3 protein, called by TCRdb with MiXCR from the RT-PCR reads. The data contain 500,000 to 750,000 distinct CDR3 sequences, 14% of them singletons. The CDR3 is made up of 15 amino acids. V dropped 6 bases and J dropped 0 bases, with 15 bases sitting between them. The chain links TRBV12-3 or TRBV12-4 to TRBJ2-7; maybe TRBD2 (6 bases). The sample here was PBMCs from blood, taken roughly 13 days after vaccination. This sequence was found in a man over 45 who received an inactivated influenza vaccine. In nucleotides, the CDR3 is TGTGCCAGCAGAAAACAGGAGGGACTCTCCTACGAGCAGTACTTC. It specifies CASRKQEGLSYEQYF.